The 9 T cell receptor beta chains in this list originate from one sample, sequenced in a study of blood T cell repertoires in COVID-19. Assay used: immunoSEQ multiplex PCR; TCRdb lists only in-frame clones, some missing. The sample consists of 80,000 to 90,000 clones, around 83% of them appearing once. Sequencing was carried out using peripheral blood. All receptors derive from a woman aged 65 to 85 with acute or convalescent COVID-19.

The chain joins TRBV11-3 to TRBJ1-1, with D possibly TRBD1 on 6 matching bases. Germline loops: CDR1 SGHNT, CDR2 YENEEA. Trimming took off 0 bases at V and 10 bases at J, with 18 bases between the two ends. The length of the CDR3 is 15 residues. The CDR3 spells CASSLDGRGVGRAFF. The DNA for the CDR3 is TGTGCCAGCAGCTTAGATGGCAGGGGCGTAGGACGAGCTTTCTTT.

The chain employs TRBV14 and TRBJ2-7; no clear D. This CDR3 has 15 amino acids. Germline loops: CDR1 SGHDN, CDR2 FVKESK. Trimming removed 1 base from V and 2 bases from J, with 12 bases in between. The CDR3 region has the DNA TGTGCCAGCAGCCAAGTCGCCAGCGCTCCCTACGAGCAGTACTTC. Its protein product is CASSQVASAPYEQYF.

This clone was detected once. The chain employs TRBV11-2 and TRBJ2-6, with 8 bases aligning to TRBD1. This CDR3 contains 16 residues. Germline CDR1 SGHAT, CDR2 FQNNGV. Germline trimming cut 3 bases from V and 3 bases from J; bases unmatched to any gene: 4. The CDR3 sequence is CASSFQGARGANVLTF. The DNA of the CDR3 is TGTGCCAGCAGCTTCCAGGGGGCTCGTGGGGCCAACGTCCTGACTTTC.

V gene TRBV4-1 combines with J gene TRBJ1-6; D perhaps matches TRBD1 (6 bases). This CDR3 region has 19 residues. The ends were cut back, 0 bases at V and 1 base at J, with 16 bases in the middle. Looked up from germline, CDR1 is MGHRA and CDR2 is YSYEKL. This CDR3 is CASSQDARGGESYNSPLHF. CDR3 sequence (DNA): TGCGCCAGCAGCCAAGACGCGAGGGGGGGAGAGTCCTATAATTCACCCCTCCACTTT.

The chain combines TRBV5-6 with TRBJ2-7, with 7 bases aligning to TRBD1. This CDR3 is built from 16 residues. J lost 7 bases, V lost 3 bases, and 16 bases had no gene match. Germline V lookup: CDR1 SGHDT, CDR2 YYEEEE. CDR3 protein: CASSWGKGAPRLEQYF. In DNA, the CDR3 is TGTGCCAGCAGCTGGGGGAAGGGGGCTCCGCGATTGGAGCAGTACTTC.

V and J are TRBV18 and TRBJ1-1; D is perhaps TRBD1 (6 bases). V lost 2 bases to trimming and J lost 10 bases, with 11 bases between them. In germline, CDR1 is KGHSH, CDR2 LQKENI. CDR3 length: 12 amino acids. As DNA, the CDR3 is TGTGCCAGCTCACCAGCAACAGGGTTAGCTTTCTTT. This translates into CASSPATGLAFF.

The J gene is TRBJ1-1, the V gene TRBV3-1 (or the pseudogene TRBV3-2); no clear D gene. The CDR3 has 12 amino acids. Trimming removed 2 bases from V and 5 bases from J, with 6 bases in between. Germline loops: CDR1 LGHDT, CDR2 YNNKEL (reference sequence). The CDR3 here is CASSQRGTEAFF. The DNA of the CDR3 is TGTGCCAGCAGCCAACGGGGAACTGAAGCTTTCTTT.

The chain combines TRBV25-1 with TRBJ1-1; D call uncertain. Trimming stripped 7 bases from V and 1 base from J, with 13 bases between. This CDR3 is 14 amino acids long. Germline V gene data show CDR1 as MGHDK and CDR2 as SYGVNS. CDR3 amino acids: CASNPGGGNTEAFF. The CDR3 bases are TGTGCCAGCAACCCTGGCGGAGGGAACACTGAAGCTTTCTTT.

This clone came up once. The chain links TRBV5-6 to TRBJ2-1; D is unresolved. The CDR3 covers 11 residues. From germline, CDR1 is SGHDT and CDR2 YYEEEE. The ends were cut back, 2 bases at V and 6 bases at J, with 3 bases in the middle. For the CDR3, the DNA is TGTGCCAGCAGCTTCTCCAATGAGCAGTTCTTC. Its protein is CASSFSNEQFF.